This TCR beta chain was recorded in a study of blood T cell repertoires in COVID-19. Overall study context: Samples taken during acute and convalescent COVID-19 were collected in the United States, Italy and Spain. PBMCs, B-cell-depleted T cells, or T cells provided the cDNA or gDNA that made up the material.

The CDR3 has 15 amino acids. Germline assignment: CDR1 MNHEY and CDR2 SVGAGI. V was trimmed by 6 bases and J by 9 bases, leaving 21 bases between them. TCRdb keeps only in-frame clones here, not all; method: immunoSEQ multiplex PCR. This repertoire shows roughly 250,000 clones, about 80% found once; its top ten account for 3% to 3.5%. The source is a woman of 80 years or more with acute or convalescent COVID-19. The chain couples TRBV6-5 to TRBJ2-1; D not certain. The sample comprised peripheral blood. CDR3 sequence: CASSVNRSGRTEQFF. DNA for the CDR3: TGTGCCAGCAGCGTTAACAGAAGTGGTCGTACTGAGCAGTTCTTC.